This note documents a single T cell receptor (beta chain) sequence. The sample comes from a study of blood T cell repertoires in COVID-19. A COVID-19 case was met by exposed participants within 2 weeks before study entry. After removal of 0 bases from V and 3 bases from J, the junction contained 4 bases not matched to a gene. The CDR3 length is 16 residues. Germline V gene sequence: CDR1 SGHVS, CDR2 FNYEAQ. TCRdb's table, derived via immunoSEQ multiplex PCR, lists solely in-frame clones and lacks some. The data show under 200,000 clones, with around 84% seen just once and 3% to 3.5% held by the top ten.

This clonotype was obtained from a woman in her thirties who had been exposed to COVID-19. Sequenced material: PBMCs or T cells enriched from blood (not recorded which). This chain links TRBV7-6 with TRBJ2-2, with TRBD1 matching over 7 bases. CDR3 nucleotides: TGTGCCAGCAGCTTAGCCCCAGGGGGAGACACCGGGGAGCTGTTTTTT. It translates to CASSLAPGGDTGELFF. The full variable domain, rest sourced from reference TRBV7-6 and TRBJ2-2, is GAGVSQSPRYKVTKRGQDVALRCDPISGHVSLYWYRQALGQGPEFLTYFNYEAQQDKSGLPNDRFSAERPEGSISTLTIQRTEQRDSAMYRCASSLAPGGDTGELFFGEGSRLTVL.